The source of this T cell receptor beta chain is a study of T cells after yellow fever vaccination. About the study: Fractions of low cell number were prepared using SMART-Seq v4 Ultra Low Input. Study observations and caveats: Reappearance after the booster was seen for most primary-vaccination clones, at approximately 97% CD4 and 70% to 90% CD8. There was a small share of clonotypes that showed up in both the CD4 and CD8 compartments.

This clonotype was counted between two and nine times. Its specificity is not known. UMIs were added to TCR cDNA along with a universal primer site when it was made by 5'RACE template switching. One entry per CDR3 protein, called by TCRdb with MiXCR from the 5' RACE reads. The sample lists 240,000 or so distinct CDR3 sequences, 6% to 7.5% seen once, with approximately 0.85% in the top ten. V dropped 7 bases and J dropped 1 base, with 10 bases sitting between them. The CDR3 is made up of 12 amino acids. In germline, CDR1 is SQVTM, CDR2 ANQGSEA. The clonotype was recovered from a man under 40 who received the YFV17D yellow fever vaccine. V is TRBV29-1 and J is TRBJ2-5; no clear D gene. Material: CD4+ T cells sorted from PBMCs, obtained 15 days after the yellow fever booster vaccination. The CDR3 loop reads CSAWNSQETQYF. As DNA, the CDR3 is TGCAGCGCCTGGAACAGCCAAGAGACCCAGTACTTC. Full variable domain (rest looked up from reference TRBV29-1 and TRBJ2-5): SAVISQKPSRDICQRGTSLTIQCQVDSQVTMMFWYRQQPGQSLTLIATANQGSEATYESGFVIDKFPISRPNLTFSTLTVSNMSPEDSSIYLCSAWNSQETQYFGPGTRLLVL.